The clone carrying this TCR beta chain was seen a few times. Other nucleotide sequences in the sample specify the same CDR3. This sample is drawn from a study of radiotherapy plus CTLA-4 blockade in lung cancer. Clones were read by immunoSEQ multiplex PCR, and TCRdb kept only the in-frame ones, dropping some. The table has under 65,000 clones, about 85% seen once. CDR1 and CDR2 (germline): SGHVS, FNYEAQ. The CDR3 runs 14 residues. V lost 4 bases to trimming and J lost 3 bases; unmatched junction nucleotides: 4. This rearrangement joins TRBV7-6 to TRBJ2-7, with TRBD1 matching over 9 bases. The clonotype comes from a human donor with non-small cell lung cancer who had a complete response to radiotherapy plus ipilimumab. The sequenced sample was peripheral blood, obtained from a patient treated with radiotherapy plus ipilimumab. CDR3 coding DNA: TGTGCCAGCAGCTACCGACAGGGGGACTACGAGCAGTACTTC. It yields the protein CASSYRQGDYEQYF.